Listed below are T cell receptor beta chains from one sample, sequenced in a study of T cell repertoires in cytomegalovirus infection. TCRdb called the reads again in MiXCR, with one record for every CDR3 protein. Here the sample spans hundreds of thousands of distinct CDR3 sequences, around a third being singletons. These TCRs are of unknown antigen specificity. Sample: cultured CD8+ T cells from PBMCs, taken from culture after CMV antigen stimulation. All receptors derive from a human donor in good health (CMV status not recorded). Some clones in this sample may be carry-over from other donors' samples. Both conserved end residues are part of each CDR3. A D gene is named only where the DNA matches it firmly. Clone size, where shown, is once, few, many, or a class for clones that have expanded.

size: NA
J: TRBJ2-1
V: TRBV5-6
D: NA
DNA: TGTGCCAGCAGCTTGGCCTTAGCTCTCTCCTACAATGAGCAGTTCTTC
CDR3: CASSLALALSYNEQFF

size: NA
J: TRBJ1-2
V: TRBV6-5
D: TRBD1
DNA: TGTGCCAGCAGTTACTCTATAACAGGGGGTATCGACTATGGCTACACCTTC
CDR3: CASSYSITGGIDYGYTF

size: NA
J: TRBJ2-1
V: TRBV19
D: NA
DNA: TGTGCCAGTAGTATTACCGGGTTGAGCAATGAGCAGTTCTTC
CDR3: CASSITGLSNEQFF

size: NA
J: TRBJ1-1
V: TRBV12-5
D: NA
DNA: TGTGCTAGTGGTTTTGGTAAGGGGCACATTATGAACACTGAAGCTTTCTTT
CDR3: CASGFGKGHIMNTEAFF

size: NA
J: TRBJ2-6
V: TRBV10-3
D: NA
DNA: TGTGCCATCAGTGATCCGGGATCTGGGGCCAACGTCCTGACTTTC
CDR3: CAISDPGSGANVLTF

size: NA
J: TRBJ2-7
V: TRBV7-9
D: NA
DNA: TGTGCCAGCAGCTCTTCTAGGCAGCCCTACGAGCAGTACTTC
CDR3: CASSSSRQPYEQYF

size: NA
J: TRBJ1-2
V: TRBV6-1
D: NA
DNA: TGTGCCAGCGCCGGTGATCGGACCTTCCTTTACTATGGCTACACCTTC
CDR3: CASAGDRTFLYYGYTF

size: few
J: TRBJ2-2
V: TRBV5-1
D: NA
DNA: TGCGCCAGCAGTTACGACGCGACCAGGGACACCCCGAACACCGGGGAGCTGTTTTTT
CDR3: CASSYDATRDTPNTGELFF

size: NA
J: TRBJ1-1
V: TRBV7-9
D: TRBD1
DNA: TGTGCCAGCAGCTCGCCCGACAGGGATACTGAAGCTTTCTTT
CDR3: CASSSPDRDTEAFF

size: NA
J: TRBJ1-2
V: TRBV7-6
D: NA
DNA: TGTGCCAGCAGCTTAGGGGAGGCCCAGGTATATGGCTACACCTTC
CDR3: CASSLGEAQVYGYTF

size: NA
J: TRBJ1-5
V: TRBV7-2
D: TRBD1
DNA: TGTGCCAGCAGCCCCTCAGACAGGGTCGCTCAGCCCCAGCATTTT
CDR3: CASSPSDRVAQPQHF

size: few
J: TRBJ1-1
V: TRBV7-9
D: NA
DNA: TGTGCCAGCATTTTATCCATTTCACGGGACACCCACACTGAAGCTTTCTTT
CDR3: CASILSISRDTHTEAFF

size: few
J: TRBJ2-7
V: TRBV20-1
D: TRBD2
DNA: TGCAGTGCTTATAGCGGGGAGAATATGTACGAGCAGTACTTC
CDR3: CSAYSGENMYEQYF

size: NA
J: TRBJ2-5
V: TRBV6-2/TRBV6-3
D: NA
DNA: TGTGCCAGCAGTTCCGGAGGGTACCAAGAGACCCAGTACTTC
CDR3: CASSSGGYQETQYF

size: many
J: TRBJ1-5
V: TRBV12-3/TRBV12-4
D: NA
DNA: TGTGCCAGCAGTTTAGGGACACTTCATCAGCCCCAGCATTTT
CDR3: CASSLGTLHQPQHF

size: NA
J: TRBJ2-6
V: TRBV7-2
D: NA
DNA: TGTGCCAACAGCTGGCGATCGAGGGGGTATGGGGCCAACGTCCTGACTTTC
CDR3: CANSWRSRGYGANVLTF

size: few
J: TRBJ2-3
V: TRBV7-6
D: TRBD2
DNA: TGTGCCAGCAGCTCAATCCCGGGACTAGCGGTCGGAGATACGCAGTATTTT
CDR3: CASSSIPGLAVGDTQYF

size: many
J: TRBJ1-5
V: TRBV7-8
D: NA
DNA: TGTGCCAGCAGTCCGACTCAGGGTTCCAATCAGCCCCAGCATTTT
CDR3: CASSPTQGSNQPQHF

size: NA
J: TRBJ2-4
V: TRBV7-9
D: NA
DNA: TGTGCCAGCAGCTTTTTAGGGGACGGAAACATTCAGTACTTC
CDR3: CASSFLGDGNIQYF

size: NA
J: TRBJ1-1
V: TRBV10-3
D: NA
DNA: TGTGCCATCAGTGAGTCGGGTGTTGAAGCTTTCTTT
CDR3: CAISESGVEAFF

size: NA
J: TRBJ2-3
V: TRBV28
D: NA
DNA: TGTGCCAGCAGTACTATGTTAGATACGCAGTATTTT
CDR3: CASSTMLDTQYF

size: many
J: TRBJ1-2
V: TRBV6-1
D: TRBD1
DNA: TGTGCCAGCACCCCGGACAGGGAAAGATATGGCTACACCTTC
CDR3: CASTPDRERYGYTF

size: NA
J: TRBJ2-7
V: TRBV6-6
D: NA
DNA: TGTGCCAGCAGTTACGTCAGGGAAGAGCAGTACTTC
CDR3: CASSYVREEQYF

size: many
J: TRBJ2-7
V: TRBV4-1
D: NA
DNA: TGCGCCAGCAGCCAAGAAGTTAGCCCCTTCTACGAGCAGTACTTC
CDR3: CASSQEVSPFYEQYF

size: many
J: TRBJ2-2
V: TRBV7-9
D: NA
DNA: TGTGCCAGCAGCCGAGGTTACACCGGGGAGCTGTTTTTT
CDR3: CASSRGYTGELFF

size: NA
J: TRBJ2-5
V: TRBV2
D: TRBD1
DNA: TGTGCCAGCATTGACAGGGTCGAGACCCAGTACTTC
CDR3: CASIDRVETQYF